This entry lists 19 T cell receptor beta chains sequenced from one sample in a study of blood T cell repertoires in COVID-19. Assay used: immunoSEQ multiplex PCR; TCRdb lists only in-frame clones, some missing. Among 65,000 to 95,000 clones, roughly 88% were seen once, and the ten largest hold roughly 2.6%. The material sequenced was peripheral blood. The receptors stem from a man in his 70s with active or convalescent COVID-19.

The chain joins TRBV20-1 to TRBJ2-5, with 7 bases aligning to TRBD2. This CDR3 has 15 residues. V shed 3 bases and J 3 bases; nucleotides not matched to a gene: 10. CDR1 and CDR2 (germline): DFQATT, SNEGSKA (reference sequence). As DNA, the CDR3 is TGCAGTGCTAGTGGACCAGGGACTATCAAAGAGACCCAGTACTTC. Its protein product is CSASGPGTIKETQYF.

The chain employs TRBV6-5 and TRBJ2-5; tentatively, D is TRBD2 (5 bases). Deletions cut 6 bases from V and 4 bases from J, with 12 bases between. This CDR3 spans 13 amino acids. Germline lookup yields CDR1 MNHEY and CDR2 SVGAGI. The CDR3 coding sequence is TGTGCCAGCAGGGTACAAGGGAGAGAGACCCAGTACTTC. This codes for CASRVQGRETQYF.

The chain employs TRBV4-1 and TRBJ2-3; 12 bases agree with TRBD2. The CDR3 loop spans 16 amino acids. Losses at the gene ends were 1 base for V and 3 bases for J; bases not matched to a gene: 2. Looked up from germline, CDR1 is MGHRA and CDR2 is YSYEKL. This CDR3 is CASSQVLAGGTDTQYF. The CDR3 DNA is TGCGCCAGCAGCCAAGTACTAGCGGGAGGAACAGATACGCAGTATTTT.

V usage is TRBV5-6 and J usage is TRBJ2-5; tentatively, D is TRBD1 (6 bases). Trimming removed 6 bases from V and 4 bases from J, with 13 bases in between. CDR1 is SGHDT and CDR2 is YYEEEE in the germline V gene. The CDR3 length is 13 residues. The CDR3 loop is CASNIQGAETQYF. CDR3 nucleotide sequence: TGTGCCAGCAATATACAGGGTGCAGAGACCCAGTACTTC.

This clone was detected once. CDR3 DNA sequence: TGTGCCAGCAGTTACCACAGGGGAGATAATGAAAAACTGTTTTTT. As protein: CASSYHRGDNEKLFF. The V and J genes are TRBV6-5 and TRBJ1-4; 7 positions match TRBD1. From germline, CDR1 is MNHEY and CDR2 SVGAGI. There are 15 residues in the CDR3. With 2 bases clipped from V and 4 bases from J, the junction kept 4 bases outside the gene matches.

This chain connects TRBV5-8 to TRBJ2-7; possibly TRBD1 for D (6 bases). Germline values: CDR1 SGHTS, CDR2 YDEGEE. V lost 7 bases, J lost 4 bases, and 9 bases lay in between. This CDR3 contains 11 residues. CDR3 bases: TGTGCCAGCCAGGGGACGTACGAGCAGTACTTC. It yields the protein CASQGTYEQYF.

This clone was seen a single time. This chain connects TRBV2 to TRBJ2-1; 7 positions match TRBD1. Unmatched junction bases numbered 5, after V lost 4 bases and J lost 2 bases. The germline V gene has CDR1 SNHLY and CDR2 FYNNEI. This CDR3 is built from 15 residues. As DNA, the CDR3 is TGTGCCAGCAGTGCGACAGGGTTTCCCTACAATGAGCAGTTCTTC. Translation: CASSATGFPYNEQFF.

The chain is built from TRBV9 and TRBJ1-4, with D unresolved. Germline lookup yields CDR1 SGDLS and CDR2 YYNGEE. The length of the CDR3 is 15 residues. V lost 4 bases and J lost 7, with 17 bases in between. CDR3 loop: CASSPRGDASEKLFF. Here the CDR3 DNA reads TGTGCCAGCAGCCCTAGAGGAGACGCGAGTGAAAAACTGTTTTTT.

The chain recombines TRBV5-4 with TRBJ2-7; D ambiguous. V was clipped by 4 bases and J by 1 base, with 9 bases between them. The CDR3 has 13 amino acids. Per germline, CDR1 SGHNT and CDR2 YYREEE (reference sequence). The CDR3: CASSADSSYEQYF. CDR3 coding DNA: TGTGCCAGCAGCGCCGACTCTTCCTACGAGCAGTACTTC. Using reference TRBV5-4 and TRBJ2-7 for the parts outside the CDR3, the full variable domain is ETGVTQSPTHLIKTRGQQVTLRCSSQSGHNTVSWYQQALGQGPQFIFQYYREEENGRGNFPPRFSGLQFPNYSSELNVNALELDDSALYLCASSADSSYEQYFGPGTRLTVT.

The gene calls are TRBV28 and TRBJ2-7; tentatively, D is TRBD1 (6 bases). Germline V CDR1 and CDR2: MDHEN, SYDVKM. The V end was cut by 8 bases, the J end by 1 base, with 18 bases between. The CDR3 totals 15 residues. CDR3 loop: CASLRNRVESYEQYF. In DNA form, the CDR3 reads TGTGCCAGCCTCCGGAACAGGGTGGAGTCCTACGAGCAGTACTTC.

The V gene is TRBV5-1, the J gene TRBJ2-7; TRBD2 agrees at 14 bases. The CDR3 loop spans 15 amino acids. After removal of 4 bases from V and 5 bases from J, the junction contained 5 bases not matched to a gene. Germline-derived CDR1 and CDR2 are SGHRS and YFSETQ. This chain's CDR3 is CASSAGTSGGNEQYF. In nucleotides, the CDR3 is TGCGCCAGCAGCGCAGGGACTAGCGGGGGCAACGAGCAGTACTTC.

The chain couples TRBV18 to TRBJ1-1, with 7 bases that match TRBD1. This CDR3 contains 15 residues. Germline V gene lookup returns CDR1 KGHSH and CDR2 LQKENI. The V segment lost 4 bases and the J segment 3 bases; nucleotides outside the gene matches: 8. The CDR3 protein is CASSLQGQKDTEAFF. In DNA form, the CDR3 reads TGTGCCAGCTCACTCCAGGGACAGAAGGACACTGAAGCTTTCTTT.

V and J are TRBV20-1 and TRBJ2-5; D is unresolved. This CDR3 spans 10 amino acids. Trimming cost V 6 bases and J 5 bases, with 7 bases left between them. Germline CDR1 DFQATT, CDR2 SNEGSKA (reference sequence). The CDR3 is CSASLETQYF. CDR3 sequence (DNA): TGCAGTGCGTCCCTGGAGACCCAGTACTTC.

The genes are TRBV27 and TRBJ1-6; 7 nucleotides line up with TRBD1. The V and J ends lost 3 bases and 4 bases, in that order; junction bases with no gene match: 6. This CDR3 has 16 amino acids. Germline CDR1 MNHEY, CDR2 SMNVEV (reference sequence). CDR3 amino acids: CASSFGQDYYNSPLHF. In DNA form, the CDR3 reads TGTGCCAGCAGTTTCGGACAGGATTATTATAATTCACCCCTCCACTTT.

This clone was seen a few times. The chain links TRBV5-1 to TRBJ2-1, with 8 nucleotides matching TRBD1. Germline V gene sequence: CDR1 SGHRS, CDR2 YFSETQ. Trimming cost V 0 bases and J 4 bases; bases outside gene matches: 3. The CDR3 runs to 15 residues. This CDR3 reads CASSLDRGKYNEQFF. The DNA for the CDR3 is TGCGCCAGCAGCTTGGACAGGGGGAAGTACAATGAGCAGTTCTTC.

The chain combines TRBV29-1 with TRBJ1-1, with a tentative D call TRBD1 (5 bases). The germline V gene encodes CDR1 SQVTM and CDR2 ANQGSEA. The CDR3 loop spans 13 amino acids. The CDR3 DNA is TGCAGACTAAACGGGGGTAGGAACACTGAAGCTTTCTTT. This encodes CRLNGGRNTEAFF.

The chain has TRBV19 and TRBJ1-1, with no clear D. Deletions cut 3 bases from V and 3 bases from J, with 2 bases between. In germline, CDR1 is LNHDA, CDR2 SQIVND (reference sequence). The CDR3 has 11 amino acids. The CDR3 DNA reads as TGTGCCAGTAGTATCTACACTGAAGCTTTCTTT. Protein product: CASSIYTEAFF.

V gene TRBV20-1 combines with J gene TRBJ1-2; D remains ambiguous. V was cut by 3 bases and J by 4 bases, with 9 bases left in between. CDR1 and CDR2 (germline): DFQATT, SNEGSKA (reference sequence). The CDR3 extends over 12 amino acids. In DNA form, the CDR3 reads TGCAGTGCTAGTGGGGAGATCTATGGCTACACCTTC. As protein: CSASGEIYGYTF.

The V gene is TRBV28, the J gene TRBJ1-4, with 9 bases fitting TRBD1. Germline V gene lookup returns CDR1 MDHEN and CDR2 SYDVKM. This CDR3 comprises 20 residues. With V trimmed by 7 bases and J by 5 bases, 23 bases remained unmatched. In nucleotides, the CDR3 is TGTGCCAGCATCGTCTTGCCCACCTTAGGGTACAGGGGGCGCAATGAAAAACTGTTTTTT. Translating gives CASIVLPTLGYRGRNEKLFF.